This T cell receptor beta chain was identified in a study of T cell repertoires in cytomegalovirus infection. Overall study context: CMV epitopes used comprised recently identified HLA-C-restricted ones and well-studied HLA-B-restricted ones. Matching HLA type and CMV infection were both indicated by public TCR beta signatures. The study, taken as a whole, reports: Using cumulative public TCR beta family frequency, the authors identified those who carried CMV together with the relevant HLA. What dominated the ex vivo response were HLA-C-restricted CMV-specific TCR beta clonotypes.

TCRdb recomputed calls from the reads with MiXCR, one row per CDR3 protein. The table lists roughly 500,000 distinct CDR3 sequences, 30% to 40% of them singletons, with 15% to 20% in the top ten. This clonotype was counted many times. Its antigen is unknown. Per the germline V gene, CDR1 is MDHEN and CDR2 is SYDVKM. This CDR3 region has 14 residues. V was pared by 5 bases and J by 4 bases, with 7 bases of the junction left unmatched. The TCR originated in a human donor in good health (CMV status not recorded). Some clones in this sample may be carry-over from other donors' samples. The V and J genes are TRBV28 and TRBJ1-1, with TRBD1 identical over 7 bases. The material was cultured PBMCs, obtained from culture after CMV antigen stimulation. This CDR3 is CASSRQGLGTEAFF. The CDR3 coding sequence is TGTGCCAGCAGTCGACAGGGATTGGGCACTGAAGCTTTCTTT.